A single T cell receptor (beta chain) is shown here with its context. Its antigen remains unidentified. The data were taken from a study of shared clonotypes between healthy human individuals. Overall study findings and caveats: Clonotype sharing across several donors was observed for around 5% of naive CD4 clonotypes.

The CDR3 is 15 amino acids. The germline CDR1 and CDR2 sequences are SGHRS and YFSETQ. V lost 1 base, J lost 7 bases, and 14 bases lay in between. Naive CD8 cells were CD45RO-negative, positively selected for CCR7, excluding terminally differentiated effector memory CD45RA+ cells. All participating donors were Caucasian adults from Nashville, Tennessee. The authors split each subset's genomic DNA evenly across several immunoSEQ plates. Profiling relied on immunoSEQ multiplex PCR, and the TCRdb table lists in-frame clones only, not all of them. This table has hundreds of thousands of clones, roughly 96% appearing once.

The sample comprised naive CD8+ T cells sorted from blood. This rearrangement joins TRBV5-1 to TRBJ1-4; D unresolved. This clonotype was obtained from a man aged 25 to 45 in good health. The CDR3 DNA follows: TGCGCCAGCAGCTTGCGAGCCCGGGAAGGTGAAAAACTGTTTTTT. Translated: CASSLRAREGEKLFF.